Listed below are T cell receptor beta chains from one sample, sequenced in a study of cytomegalovirus exposure and HLA in healthy donors. TCRdb's table, derived via immunoSEQ multiplex PCR, lists solely in-frame clones and lacks some. Of about 160,000 clones detected, over 70% appear once; the ten largest clones hold around 4.5%. The sample comprised PBMCs. All receptors come from a young man in good health and CMV-seronegative. Both conserved end residues are part of each CDR3. The D gene is left open where the match is weak. For some rows the clone size is stated as once, few or many, or as a class when expanded; others skip it.

j_call clone_size v_call d_call cdr3_nt cdr3_aa
TRBJ1-5 . TRBV5-1 . TGCGCCAGCAGCTTAAGGGGGGGGCATTTT CASSLRGGHF
TRBJ2-5 . TRBV7-9 TRBD2 TGTGCCAGTTTTAGCGGGGCGGAAGAGACCCAGTACTTC CASFSGAEETQYF
TRBJ2-5 . TRBV4-2 TRBD2 TGTGCCAGCAGCCAAGATAGTAGCGGGGGCGGGGAGACCCAGTACTTC CASSQDSSGGGETQYF
TRBJ1-1 . TRBV6-5 . TGTGCCAGCACCACAGGGCGACGTGGGAACACTGAAGCTTTCTTT CASTTGRRGNTEAFF
TRBJ2-1 . TRBV5-1 . TGCGCCAGCAGCTTGGAGTCAGGGTATTACAATGAGCAGTTCTTC CASSLESGYYNEQFF
TRBJ2-7 once TRBV7-9 TRBD1 TGTGCCAGCAGCTCAGAGGTTGGACAGGCCTCCTACGAGCAGTACTTC CASSSEVGQASYEQYF
TRBJ2-3 . TRBV27 TRBD2 TGTGCCAGCAGTTTCGACGGGGGGGATACGCAGTATTTT CASSFDGGDTQYF
TRBJ2-3 . TRBV5-4 TRBD1 TGTGCCAGCAGTTTCTCACAGGGACAGGGGGCTGATACGCAGTATTTT CASSFSQGQGADTQYF
TRBJ1-2 . TRBV18 . TGTGCCAGCTCACCCCAGGGGAACTATGGCTACACCTTC CASSPQGNYGYTF
TRBJ2-6 . TRBV5-3 TRBD1 TGTGCCAGAAGCTTTAGGACAGGGGGTTCCTCTGGGGCCAACGTCCTGACTTTC CARSFRTGGSSGANVLTF
TRBJ1-1 . TRBV7-9 . TGTGCCAGCAGCTTGGGAGGAGAAGCTTTCTTT CASSLGGEAFF
TRBJ1-2 . TRBV12-5 TRBD1 TGTGCTAGTGGTTTGGGACAGGGACCCTCGGGCTATGGCTACACCTTC CASGLGQGPSGYGYTF
TRBJ2-7 . TRBV11-2 . TGTGCCAGCAGCTTAGCACGGGAGTACGAGCAGTACTTC CASSLAREYEQYF
TRBJ1-2 . TRBV29-1 TRBD1 TGCAGCTTCAGACAGGGAATCAACTATGGCTACACCTTC CSFRQGINYGYTF
TRBJ2-2 once TRBV7-7 . TGTGCCAGCAGCTTAGGTGGGACTGGCTCCGGGGAGCTGTTTTTT CASSLGGTGSGELFF
TRBJ1-4 . TRBV7-8 TRBD1 TGTGCCAGCAGCACATCCGGGACAGGGGTTGAAAAACTGTTTTTT CASSTSGTGVEKLFF
TRBJ2-5 . TRBV7-9 . TGTGCTTCCGGGGGAAACCAAGAGACCCAGTACTTC CASGGNQETQYF
TRBJ2-1 . TRBV5-4 TRBD1 TGTGCCAGCAGCTTGGGGACAGGGGGCAATGAGCAGTTCTTC CASSLGTGGNEQFF
TRBJ2-3 . TRBV5-4 TRBD2 TGTGCCAGCAGCTTGGTAGCGGGAGGGCTCAAACATACGCAGTATTTT CASSLVAGGLKHTQYF
TRBJ1-2 . TRBV29-1 . TGCAGCGTTGGGGGGCTGAAATATGGCTACACCTTC CSVGGLKYGYTF
TRBJ1-2 . TRBV27 TRBD1 TGTGCCAGCAGCCGGGGACAGAGGAACTATGGCTACACCTTC CASSRGQRNYGYTF
TRBJ2-7 . TRBV6-5 TRBD1 TGTGCCAGCGGCAGACAGGGGGGACGGGAGCAGTACTTC CASGRQGGREQYF
TRBJ1-1 . TRBV5-1 . TGCGCCAGCAGCCCAATACAGGGAGCCACTGAAGCTTTCTTT CASSPIQGATEAFF
TRBJ1-1 few TRBV28 . TGTGCCAGCAGTTTGGTTACAGGCACTGAAGCTTTCTTT CASSLVTGTEAFF
TRBJ2-7 . TRBV21-1 . TGTGCCAGCACCGGGAGTCCGAGCGAGCAGTACTTC CASTGSPSEQYF
TRBJ2-7 once TRBV27 TRBD2 TGTGCCAGCAGCGAAATGACTAGCGGGGATTCCTACGAGCAGTACTTC CASSEMTSGDSYEQYF